These 11 T cell receptor beta chains originate from one sample sequenced in a study of cytomegalovirus exposure and HLA in healthy donors. Libraries were prepared by immunoSEQ multiplex PCR; TCRdb keeps only in-frame clonotypes and omits some of them. The sample includes approximately 120,000 clones, about 87% seen only once; the top ten take 1.9%. Sequencing was carried out using PBMCs. The receptors originated from a woman in her late teens or twenties in good health and CMV-seronegative.

The V and J genes are TRBV5-1 and TRBJ1-4; 7 bases fit TRBD1. The CDR3 runs to 19 residues. V shed 0 bases, J shed 3 bases, and the junction held 14 bases outside the gene matches. Germline CDR1 SGHRS, CDR2 YFSETQ. For the CDR3, the DNA is TGCGCCAGCAGCTTGGCCACAGGGACAGTCCCTGGGGCTAATGAAAAACTGTTTTTT. The encoded protein is CASSLATGTVPGANEKLFF.

This chain links TRBV14 with TRBJ1-4, with TRBD1 matching over 8 bases. Germline CDR1 SGHDN, CDR2 FVKESK. Germline trimming cut 5 bases from V and 7 bases from J; bases unmatched to any gene: 9. The CDR3 has 15 residues. The CDR3 protein is CASSARTGRSEKLFF. In DNA, the CDR3 is TGTGCCAGCAGCGCGCGGACAGGGCGGAGTGAAAAACTGTTTTTT.

This rearrangement joins TRBV4-1 to TRBJ2-7; D is possibly TRBD1 (5 bases). The CDR3 is 15 amino acids. Germline assignment: CDR1 MGHRA and CDR2 YSYEKL. Trimming shortened V by 1 base and J by 3 bases, and 13 bases separated the two germline ends. The CDR3, as DNA: TGCGCCAGCAGCCAAGTCTCAGGGCCCGGCTACGAGCAGTACTTC. Residues: CASSQVSGPGYEQYF.

The chain recombines TRBV7-9 with TRBJ2-1; D is undetermined. There are 17 residues in the CDR3. CDR1 and CDR2 (germline): SEHNR, FQNEAQ (reference sequence). V lost 4 bases and J 2 bases, leaving 18 bases between the germline ends. The chain's CDR3 is CASSSRSARNPYNEQFF. In nucleotides, the CDR3 is TGTGCCAGCAGCTCCCGTAGTGCGCGGAACCCCTACAATGAGCAGTTCTTC.

V usage is TRBV6-1 and J usage is TRBJ2-7; D gene uncertain. The CDR3 loop spans 15 amino acids. Trimming cost V 0 bases and J 0 bases, with 9 bases left between them. Germline V CDR1 and CDR2: MNHNS, SASEGT. CDR3 sequence reads: CASSEALWASYEQYF. The CDR3 DNA sequence: TGTGCCAGCAGTGAAGCGCTGTGGGCCTCCTACGAGCAGTACTTC.

The chain uses TRBV6-5 and TRBJ2-7, with 7 bases matching TRBD1. CDR1 and CDR2 from the germline V gene are MNHEY and SVGAGI. V trimming: 3 bases; J trimming: 2 bases; junction bases outside the gene matches: 7. This CDR3 is 15 amino acids long. This chain's CDR3 is CASSYSTGATYEQYF. In DNA form, the CDR3 reads TGTGCCAGCAGTTATTCCACAGGGGCAACCTACGAGCAGTACTTC.

This clone was seen just once. The chain has TRBV5-1 and TRBJ2-3; 7 bases align to TRBD1. Germline V gene lookup returns CDR1 SGHRS and CDR2 YFSETQ. The J segment lost 4 bases and the V segment lost 0 bases, leaving 5 bases of the junction unmatched. The CDR3 totals 15 residues. The CDR3 DNA follows: TGCGCCAGCAGCTTGGGGCAAACAGGGGCAGATACGCAGTATTTT. Amino acid sequence: CASSLGQTGADTQYF.

The V call is TRBV7-9, the J call TRBJ2-7; the match to TRBD2 covers 7 bases. The CDR3 loop spans 13 amino acids. Germline V gives CDR1 SEHNR, CDR2 FQNEAQ (reference sequence). The V segment lost 5 bases and the J segment 5 bases; nucleotides outside the gene matches: 6. The CDR3 nucleotides are TGTGCCAGCAGCCAGCGGGACGCCCACGAGCAGTACTTC. It specifies CASSQRDAHEQYF.

The chain has TRBV30 and TRBJ2-1, with a weak D call TRBD1 (6 bases). CDR1 and CDR2 from the germline V gene are GTSNPN and SVGIG (reference sequence). Deletions cut 2 bases from V and 9 bases from J, with 20 bases between. This CDR3 has 15 residues. This chain's CDR3 is CAWSKRGQLKGEQFF. Written as DNA, the CDR3 is TGTGCCTGGAGTAAAAGAGGACAGCTAAAGGGTGAGCAGTTCTTC.

The J gene is TRBJ2-4, the V gene TRBV5-6; 8 bases fit TRBD1. Germline V lookup: CDR1 SGHDT, CDR2 YYEEEE. V lost 4 bases and J lost 0; bases outside the gene matches: 6. The CDR3 has 16 amino acids. The CDR3: CASSTGQGKAKNIQYF. The CDR3, as DNA: TGTGCCAGCAGCACCGGACAGGGAAAAGCCAAAAACATTCAGTACTTC. The variable domain in full, completed from reference TRBV5-6 and TRBJ2-4, reads DAGVTQSPTHLIKTRGQQVTLRCSPKSGHDTVSWYQQALGQGPQFIFQYYEEEERQRGNFPDRFSGHQFPNYSSELNVNALLLGDSALYLCASSTGQGKAKNIQYFGAGTRLSVL.

This rearrangement joins TRBV7-8 to TRBJ2-1; 7 nucleotides align to TRBD2. Trimming took 3 bases from V and 0 from J; bases not matched to a gene: 2. The CDR3 totals 15 residues. Germline CDR1 SGHVS, CDR2 FQNEAQ. Here the CDR3 reads CASSFAGASYNEQFF. In DNA, the CDR3 is TGTGCCAGCAGCTTTGCGGGAGCCTCCTACAATGAGCAGTTCTTC.